The rows below give T cell receptor beta chains drawn from one sample of a study of CD8 T cells in ankylosing spondylitis. TCRdb fed the 5' RACE reads into MiXCR, producing one record per CDR3 protein. The data show about 400,000 distinct CDR3 sequences, about 20% seen once. The specimen sequenced was blood, either unsorted or a sorted T cell fraction (not recorded which). The receptors were gathered from a male donor with ankylosing spondylitis or in good health (not recorded which). The CDR3 runs from the conserved cysteine through the conserved F or W. Fields, in order: D gene, clone size, J gene, V gene, CDR3 DNA, CDR3 protein. D genes are given only for firm matches. Only part of the rows carry a size: once, few, many, or a class if the clone is expanded.

>.|few|TRBJ2-3|TRBV6-1
TGTGCCAGCAGTGAACCCGCCTCATACACAGATACGCAGTATTTT
CASSEPASYTDTQYF
>.|few|TRBJ2-7|TRBV2
TGTGCCAGCAGTGAAGTTGAGGGGATAATCTCCTACGAGCAGTACTTC
CASSEVEGIISYEQYF
>.|.|TRBJ2-3|TRBV9
TGTGCCAGCAGCCCCAACGGGGGCCTAGATACGCAGTATTTT
CASSPNGGLDTQYF
>TRBD2|few|TRBJ2-7|TRBV7-9
TGTGCCAGCAGCTTAGGGCTGGGACTAGGGTCCTACGAGCAGTACTTC
CASSLGLGLGSYEQYF
>.|.|TRBJ2-5|TRBV4-1
TGCGCCAGCAGCCAAGACGACCAAGAGACCCAGTACTTC
CASSQDDQETQYF
>.|.|TRBJ2-1|TRBV12-3/TRBV12-4
TGTGCCAGCAGCACGACCGAGTACAATGAGCAGTTCTTC
CASSTTEYNEQFF
>.|few|TRBJ2-7|TRBV12-3/TRBV12-4
TGTGCCAGCAGTTTTTTGGGGGGTATCTACGAGCAGTACTTC
CASSFLGGIYEQYF
>.|few|TRBJ2-1|TRBV20-1
TGCAGTGCTAGGGACTTCGAAGCCTACAATGAGCAGTTCTTC
CSARDFEAYNEQFF
>.|few|TRBJ2-3|TRBV11-2
TGTGCCAGCAGCTTAGAAAAGGCCTTTACTTGGGCAAATACGCAGTATTTT
CASSLEKAFTWANTQYF
>.|.|TRBJ2-2|TRBV7-9
TGTGCCTCCTCGGAGTCCGCGACCACCGGGGAGCTGTTTTTT
CASSESATTGELFF
>.|.|TRBJ2-7|TRBV28
TGTGCCAGCAGTTTTAAGCTTTCCCCCGAGCAGTACTTC
CASSFKLSPEQYF
>.|.|TRBJ2-7|TRBV13
TGTGCCAGCAGCTCGCCCGCGGAGGACGAGCAGTACTTC
CASSSPAEDEQYF
>TRBD1|few|TRBJ1-1|TRBV3-1
TGTGCCAGTATCCGCCTCAATTCAGGGGGCACTGAAGCTTTCTTT
CASIRLNSGGTEAFF
>TRBD2|few|TRBJ2-7|TRBV29-1
TGCAGCGTTGAAGACAGCGGGGTCCGGGGTCCCTACGAGCAGTACTTC
CSVEDSGVRGPYEQYF
>.|few|TRBJ1-2|TRBV12-3/TRBV12-4
TGTGCCAGCAGTTTACGGGGGAAGCGGTATGGCTACACCTTC
CASSLRGKRYGYTF
>.|.|TRBJ2-7|TRBV7-9
TGTGCCAGCAGCCGGGGGACCGCATACGAGCAGTACTTC
CASSRGTAYEQYF
>.|.|TRBJ2-7|TRBV27
TGTGCCAGCAGCCCTTCGGACAGCCGATACGAGCAGTACTTC
CASSPSDSRYEQYF
>.|many|TRBJ2-7|TRBV29-1
TGCAGCATCCGTCCGGGCGACAACTCCTACGAGCAGTACTTC
CSIRPGDNSYEQYF
>TRBD1|few|TRBJ2-3|TRBV5-6
TGTGCCAGCAGCTCCCCAGACAGGGGGCCCACAGATACGCAGTATTTT
CASSSPDRGPTDTQYF
>.|.|TRBJ2-1|TRBV29-1
TGCAGCGTTGGCGCAGGGGTGCAGTTCTTC
CSVGAGVQFF